This T cell receptor beta chain stems from a study of blood T cell repertoires in COVID-19. In the study overall: Acute and convalescent COVID-19 samples came from the United States, Italy and Spain. In each case, the material was cDNA or gDNA derived from T cells, B-cell-depleted T cells, or PBMCs.

In the original processing: By means of reference gene primer amplification, nucleated cell counts were estimated. The method was immunoSEQ multiplex PCR; TCRdb's version includes in-frame clones alone and lacks a portion of them. V, J and clone size were drawn from that table, and D and trimming were deduced from the DNA. The table shows 120,000 or so clones, with just under 80% occurring only once. The source material was peripheral blood. This TCR was sampled from a human donor in a cohort sampled during active COVID-19.

The chain's CDR3 is CASSRVGRGDEQYF. CDR3 in DNA: TGTGCCAGCAGCCGGGTTGGCAGGGGGGACGAGCAGTACTTC. The chain couples TRBV5-6 to TRBJ2-7, with D tentatively TRBD1 (7 bases). The CDR3 is made up of 14 amino acids. The V end was cut by 4 bases, the J end by 5 bases, with 16 bases between. Germline CDR1 SGHDT, CDR2 YYEEEE.